This T cell receptor (beta chain) was sequenced during a study of T cell repertoires in cytomegalovirus infection. Study-wide background: Signatures in public TCR beta sequences pointed to both CMV infection and matching HLA type.

TCRdb ran MiXCR on the reads and lists one entry per CDR3 protein. The sample carries 700,000 to 950,000 distinct CDR3 sequences, roughly 33% recorded once. This clonotype was detected ten times or more. Its antigen is unidentified. Sequencing was performed on cultured CD8+ T cells from PBMCs, taken from culture after CMV antigen stimulation. This receptor was obtained from a human donor in good health (CMV status not recorded). Some clones in this sample may be carry-over from other donors' samples.

CDR3 loop: CASSRDRGLYYGYTF. The CDR3 DNA follows: TGTGCCAGCAGCCGAGACAGAGGCCTATACTATGGCTACACCTTC. The chain uses TRBV7-9 and TRBJ1-2; tentatively, D is TRBD1 (5 bases). The CDR3 sequence is 15 residues long. Trimming cost V 5 bases and J 3 bases, with 16 bases left between them. Germline V CDR1 and CDR2: SEHNR, FQNEAQ (reference sequence).